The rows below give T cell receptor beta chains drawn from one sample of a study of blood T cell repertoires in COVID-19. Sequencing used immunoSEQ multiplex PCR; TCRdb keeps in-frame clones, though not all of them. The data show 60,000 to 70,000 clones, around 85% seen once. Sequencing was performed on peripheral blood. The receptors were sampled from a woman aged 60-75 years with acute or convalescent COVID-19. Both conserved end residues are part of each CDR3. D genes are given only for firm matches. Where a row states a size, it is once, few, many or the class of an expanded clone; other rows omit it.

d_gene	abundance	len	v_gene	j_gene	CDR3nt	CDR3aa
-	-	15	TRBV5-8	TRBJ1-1	TGTGCCAGCAGCTTGATGGGAGGTTTGAACACTGAAGCTTTCTTT	CASSLMGGLNTEAFF
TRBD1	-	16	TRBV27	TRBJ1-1	TGTGCCAGCAGTCCCGGGACAGGGGGCTGGAACACTGAAGCTTTCTTT	CASSPGTGGWNTEAFF
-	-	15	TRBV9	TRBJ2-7	TGTGCCAGCAGCGTAGTAGGAGGGAGCCTAGACGAGCAGTACTTC	CASSVVGGSLDEQYF
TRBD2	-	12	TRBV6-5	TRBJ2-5	TGTGCCAGCAGTTATAGCGGGGAGACCCAGTACTTC	CASSYSGETQYF
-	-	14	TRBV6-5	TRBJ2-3	TGTGCCAGCAGTTACGACACTAGCACAGATACGCAGTATTTT	CASSYDTSTDTQYF
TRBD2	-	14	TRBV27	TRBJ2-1	TGTGCCAGCAGTAAAATAGCGGGGGCCCATGAGCAGTTCTTC	CASSKIAGAHEQFF
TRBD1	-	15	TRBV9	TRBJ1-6	TGTGCCAGCAGCTGGCAGGGGGATAGGAATTCACCCCTCCACTTT	CASSWQGDRNSPLHF
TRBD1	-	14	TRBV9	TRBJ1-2	TGTGCCAGCAAAAAGGGACAGGACCACTATGGCTACACCTTC	CASKKGQDHYGYTF
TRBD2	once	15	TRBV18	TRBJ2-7	TGTGCCAGCTCACCAGTGACTAGCGGGAACGACGAGCAGTACTTC	CASSPVTSGNDEQYF
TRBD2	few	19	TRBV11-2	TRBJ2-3	TGTGCCAGCAGATCATCCGGGACTAGCGGGAGACGGCGCACAGATACGCAGTATTTT	CASRSSGTSGRRRTDTQYF
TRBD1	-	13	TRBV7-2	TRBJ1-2	TGTGCCAGCAGCTTAGATAGAGGGACAGGGTATACCTTC	CASSLDRGTGYTF
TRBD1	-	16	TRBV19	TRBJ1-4	TGTGCCAGTAGTGGGACAGGGCCCGCAACTAATGAAAAACTGTTTTTT	CASSGTGPATNEKLFF
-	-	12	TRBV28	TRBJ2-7	TGTGCCAGCAGTTTCAGGGGCTACGAGCAGTACTTC	CASSFRGYEQYF
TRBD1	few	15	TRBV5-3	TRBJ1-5	TGTGCCAGAGGGGAACAGGGGCCTAGCAATCAGCCCCAGCATTTT	CARGEQGPSNQPQHF
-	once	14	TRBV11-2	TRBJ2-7	TGTGCCAGCAGCTCATTAGGGACTGTAGACGAGCAGTACTTC	CASSSLGTVDEQYF
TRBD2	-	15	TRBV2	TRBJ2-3	TGTGCCAGCAGTGAAGAGGCGGGGGGCCCAGATACGCAGTATTTT	CASSEEAGGPDTQYF
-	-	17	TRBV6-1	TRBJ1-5	TGTGCCAGCAGTGAAGCAGGTAGACAGGCTAGCAATCAGCCCCAGCATTTT	CASSEAGRQASNQPQHF
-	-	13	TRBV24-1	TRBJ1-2	TGTGCCACCAGTGTCCCGGGACAACGTGGCTACACCTTC	CATSVPGQRGYTF
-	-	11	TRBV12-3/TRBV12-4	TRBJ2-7	TGTGCCAGCAGTCCCGCCTACGAGCAGTACTTC	CASSPAYEQYF
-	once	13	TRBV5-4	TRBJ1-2	TGTGCCAGCAGCATGACAGGAATCTATGGCTACACCTTC	CASSMTGIYGYTF
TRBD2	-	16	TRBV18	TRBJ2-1	TGTGCCAGCTCACGGACTAGCGGGGGGGCTTACAATGAGCAGTTCTTC	CASSRTSGGAYNEQFF
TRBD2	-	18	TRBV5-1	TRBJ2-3	TGCGCCAGCAGCTTGGGTCTAGCGGGGGTCCTTAGCACAGATACGCAGTATTTT	CASSLGLAGVLSTDTQYF
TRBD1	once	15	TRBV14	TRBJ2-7	TGTGCCAGCAGCCAAGCACGGACAGGCCTTGGGGAGCAGTACTTC	CASSQARTGLGEQYF
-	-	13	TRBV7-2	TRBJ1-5	TGTGCCAGCAGCTTACGGTTGAATCAGCCCCAGCATTTT	CASSLRLNQPQHF
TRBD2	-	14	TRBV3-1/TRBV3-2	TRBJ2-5	TGTGCCAGCACCCCGACTAGCGGGAGAGAGACCCAGTACTTC	CASTPTSGRETQYF
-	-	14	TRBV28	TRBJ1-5	TGTGCCAGCAGTCCGGGGGTACTATACCAGCCCCAGCATTTT	CASSPGVLYQPQHF
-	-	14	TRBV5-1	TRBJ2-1	TGCGCCAGCAGCAATAGCGGCGCTAGTTTGGAGCAGTTCTTC	CASSNSGASLEQFF
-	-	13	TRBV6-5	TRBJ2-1	TGTGCCAGCAAATTAACCGCCTCGGATGAGCAGTTCTTC	CASKLTASDEQFF
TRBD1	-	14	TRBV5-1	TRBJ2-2	TGCGCCAGCAGCTTGGACAGGGGAACCGGGGAGCTGTTTTTT	CASSLDRGTGELFF
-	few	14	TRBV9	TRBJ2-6	TGTGCCAGCAGCGGAGATTCTGGGGCCAACGTCCTGACTTTC	CASSGDSGANVLTF
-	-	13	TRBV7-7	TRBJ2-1	TGTGCCAGCAGCTTATTCGGGAACAATGAGCAGTTCTTC	CASSLFGNNEQFF
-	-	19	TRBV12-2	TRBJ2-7	TGTGCAAGTCGCTTATGGGCAGGGAGTTCGGGAGGGACTATCTACGAGCAGTACTTC	CASRLWAGSSGGTIYEQYF
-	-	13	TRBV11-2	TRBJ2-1	TGTGCCAGCAGCTTAAATAGGGGCAATGAGCAGTTCTTC	CASSLNRGNEQFF
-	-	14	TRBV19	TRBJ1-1	TGTGCCAGTAGACAGGGACAACTGAACACTGAAGCTTTCTTT	CASRQGQLNTEAFF
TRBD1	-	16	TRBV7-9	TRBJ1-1	TGTGCCAGCAGCTTATCACCCGGGACAGGGGCCACTGAAGCTTTCTTT	CASSLSPGTGATEAFF
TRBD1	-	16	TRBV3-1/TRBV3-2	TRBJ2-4	TGTGCCAGCAGCCAAGGCTCCGGGACAGGGGGATACATTCAGTACTTC	CASSQGSGTGGYIQYF
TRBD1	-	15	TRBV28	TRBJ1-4	TGTGCCAGCAGTGGCGCGGACAGGGCTAATGAAAAACTGTTTTTT	CASSGADRANEKLFF
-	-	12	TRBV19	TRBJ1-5	TGTGCCAGTAGTCAGGGCAATCAGCCCCAGCATTTT	CASSQGNQPQHF
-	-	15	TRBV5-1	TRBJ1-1	TGCGCCAGCAGCCCGTGGGGGGGAGAGAACACTGAAGCTTTCTTT	CASSPWGGENTEAFF
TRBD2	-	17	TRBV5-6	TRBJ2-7	TGTGCCAGCAGCTTGGGGGCCGGGACTAGCGGGGCCTACGAGCAGTACTTC	CASSLGAGTSGAYEQYF
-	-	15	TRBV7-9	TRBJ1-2	TGTGCCAGCAGCTTAGCGGATGGGGGGGCGAGTGGCTACACCTTC	CASSLADGGASGYTF
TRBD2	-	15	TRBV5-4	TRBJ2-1	TGTGCCAGCAGCTTTCCTAGCGGGGGGAACAGTGAGCAGTTCTTC	CASSFPSGGNSEQFF
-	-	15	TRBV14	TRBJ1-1	TGTGCCAGCAGCCAAAACGCAGGTGGGAACACTGAAGCTTTCTTT	CASSQNAGGNTEAFF
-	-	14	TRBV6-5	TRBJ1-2	TGTGCCAGCAGGGAGGACAGTACTAACTATGGCTACACCTTC	CASREDSTNYGYTF
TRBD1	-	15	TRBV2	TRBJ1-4	TGTGCCAGCAGTGAAGCTCGGACAGGGGAAGAAAAACTGTTTTTT	CASSEARTGEEKLFF
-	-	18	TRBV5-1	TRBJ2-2	TGCGCCAGCAGCCAAATTGTCCCTTCTGCAGGGAACACCGGGGAGCTGTTTTTT	CASSQIVPSAGNTGELFF
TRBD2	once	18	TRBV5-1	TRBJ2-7	TGCGCCAGCACCCTGGGAATGGGGCGTCTAGCGGGATCCTACGAGCAGTACTTC	CASTLGMGRLAGSYEQYF
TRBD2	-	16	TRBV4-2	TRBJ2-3	TGTGCCAGCGGACGAAGCAGGACTAGCGGCACAGATACGCAGTATTTT	CASGRSRTSGTDTQYF
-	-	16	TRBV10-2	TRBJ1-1	TGCGCCAGCAACCCTTTCCCGGGACACAAGAACACTGAAGCTTTCTTT	CASNPFPGHKNTEAFF
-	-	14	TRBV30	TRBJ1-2	TGTGCCTGGACGCCCCTCACAGGGAACTATGGCTACACCTTC	CAWTPLTGNYGYTF
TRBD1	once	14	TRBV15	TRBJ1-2	TGTGCCACCAGCAAAATACAGGGGGAGGTCGGCTACACCTTC	CATSKIQGEVGYTF
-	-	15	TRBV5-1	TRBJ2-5	TGCGCCAGCAGCTTGGGACTGGACTTAAAAGAGACCCAGTACTTC	CASSLGLDLKETQYF
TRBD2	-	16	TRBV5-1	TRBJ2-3	TGCGCCAGCATAACTAGCGGGAGTCCCTTCACAGATACGCAGTATTTT	CASITSGSPFTDTQYF